The 12 T cell receptor beta chains presented below share a single source sample, sequenced in a study of blood T cell repertoires in COVID-19 (TCRdb year 2020). The method behind the library was the immunoSEQ multiplex PCR assay. TCRdb obtained this table from immuneACCESS and retained in-frame rearrangements with V and J assigned. These tables miss some clones; where compared with another copy, unresolved V genes account for less than half of the shortfall, and the remainder is unexplained. This sample has roughly 90,000 clones in its table, and around 87% of those were observed once. Over 5% of the sample comes from the top ten. The material sequenced was peripheral blood. These receptors all come from a man in his forties or fifties with acute or convalescent COVID-19.

The chain joins TRBV6-5 to TRBJ1-6; the D is unclear. CDR3 size: 15 residues. Trimming stripped 6 bases from V and 0 bases from J, with 9 bases between. Germline V CDR1 and CDR2: MNHEY, SVGAGI. The CDR3 protein is CASSRGSSYNSPLHF. The CDR3 DNA is TGTGCCAGCAGCAGAGGGAGCTCCTATAATTCACCCCTCCACTTT.

This chain connects TRBV12-3 or TRBV12-4 to TRBJ1-1; 8 bases are shared with TRBD1. The CDR3 totals 13 residues. V gave up 7 bases and J gave up 6 bases; unmatched junction bases: 7. The CDR3 reads CASIDRGRAEAFF. CDR3 DNA sequence: TGTGCCAGCATTGACAGGGGCCGCGCTGAAGCTTTCTTT.

The CDR3 here is CASSRPSGQGTDTQYF. CDR3 DNA: TGTGCCAGCAGTCGCCCGAGCGGTCAGGGCACAGATACGCAGTATTTT. V gene TRBV6-6 combines with J gene TRBJ2-3, with D possibly matching TRBD2 (5 bases). There are 16 residues in the CDR3. The V end lost 5 bases, the J end lost 1 base, and 16 bases lay between the germline ends. Germline V gives CDR1 MNHNY, CDR2 SVGAGI (reference sequence).

This clone has a single count. The rearrangement joins TRBV18 to TRBJ1-3, with D tentatively TRBD1 (6 bases). The germline gives CDR1 KGHSH, CDR2 LQKENI. V lost 0 bases and J 4 bases, leaving 13 bases between the germline ends. This CDR3 has 16 residues. The CDR3 region has the DNA TGTGCCAGCTCACCACCGGTCTCAGGGGTAGGAAACACCATATATTTT. It is translated as CASSPPVSGVGNTIYF.

The J gene is TRBJ2-3, the V gene TRBV5-1; 8 nucleotides align to TRBD1. The CDR3 sequence is 15 residues long. Looked up from germline, CDR1 is SGHRS and CDR2 is YFSETQ. V lost 3 bases to trimming and J lost 0 bases; unmatched junction nucleotides: 3. In DNA, the CDR3 is TGCGCCAGCAGCTGGGACAGGACTAGCACAGATACGCAGTATTTT. Translation gives CASSWDRTSTDTQYF.

In this sample, this clone turned up a few times. A read error may account for a junction end that differs from germline. The chain carries TRBV7-2 and TRBJ2-7; 9 nucleotides agree with TRBD1. The CDR3 loop spans 15 amino acids. Looked up from germline, CDR1 is SGHTA and CDR2 is FQGNSA. In nucleotides, the CDR3 is TGTGCCAGCAGCCTAGATGGGACAGGGTCCTTCGAGCAGTACTTC. Residues: CASSLDGTGSFEQYF.

This rearrangement joins TRBV4-2 to TRBJ2-3; 7 nucleotides agree with TRBD2. Germline CDR1 reads LGHNA; CDR2 reads YNFKEQ. The junction had 6 bases not matched to a gene; V was cut back by 1 base and J by 2 bases. This CDR3 has 16 amino acids. The CDR3 is CASSQVSGTLTDTQYF. Written as DNA, the CDR3 is TGTGCCAGCAGCCAAGTCAGCGGGACCCTCACAGATACGCAGTATTTT.

This clone was detected only a few times. The chain has TRBV19 and TRBJ1-5; maybe TRBD1 (5 bases). The ends were cut back, 5 bases at V and 7 bases at J, with 15 bases in the middle. Germline values: CDR1 LNHDA, CDR2 SQIVND (reference sequence). CDR3 length: 14 amino acids. CDR3 loop: CASSVQGLGQPQHF. The CDR3 region has the DNA TGTGCCAGTAGTGTTCAGGGATTAGGGCAGCCCCAGCATTTT.

This clone was detected only a few times. V gene TRBV5-1 combines with J gene TRBJ1-2, with 12 positions matching TRBD1. The CDR3 runs 15 residues. Per the germline V gene, CDR1 is SGHRS and CDR2 is YFSETQ. Trimming at V came to 4 bases and at J to 8 bases, leaving 9 bases not matched to a gene. The CDR3 bases are TGCGCCAGCAGCCGGGAGGGACAGGGGGCGCGGGGCTACACCTTC. It translates to CASSREGQGARGYTF.

This chain links TRBV15 with TRBJ1-5, with 7 bases lining up with TRBD1. Germline assignment: CDR1 LNHNV and CDR2 YYDKDF (reference sequence). The J segment lost 4 bases and the V segment lost 1 base, leaving 10 bases of the junction unmatched. CDR3 size: 17 residues. CDR3 coding DNA: TGTGCCACCAGCAGAGTAATCGAGGGGGCGCGTAATCAGCCCCAGCATTTT. It encodes CATSRVIEGARNQPQHF.

V usage is TRBV18 and J usage is TRBJ2-1; D is perhaps TRBD2 (7 bases). The CDR3 extends over 17 amino acids. The V end was cut by 0 bases, the J end by 4 bases, with 16 bases between. Germline assignment: CDR1 KGHSH and CDR2 LQKENI. CDR3 DNA sequence: TGTGCCAGCTCACCACCAGGTCGGGGGGCCCAGTACAATGAGCAGTTCTTC. Amino acids: CASSPPGRGAQYNEQFF.

This chain connects TRBV2 to TRBJ1-4; D is ambiguous. Germline-derived CDR1 and CDR2 are SNHLY and FYNNEI. V lost 8 bases and J 3 bases, leaving 13 bases between the germline ends. There are 14 residues in the CDR3. The CDR3 loop is CASLSRGSNEKLFF. As DNA, the CDR3 is TGTGCCAGCCTGAGCCGGGGATCTAATGAAAAACTGTTTTTT. Looking up the rest from reference TRBV2 and TRBJ1-4 gives the full variable domain: EPEVTQTPSHQVTQMGQEVILRCVPISNHLYFYWYRQILGQKVEFLVSFYNNEISEKSEIFDDQFSVERPDGSNFTLKIRSTKLEDSAMYFCASLSRGSNEKLFFGSGTQLSVL.